The present T cell receptor (beta chain) was sequenced within a study of PD-L1 blockade in urothelial cancer. Study context: Blood analyses occurred 3 weeks (second dose) and 6 weeks post treatment start.

Synthetic spike-ins, TCR analog templates, were added into each PCR. The protocol was immunoSEQ multiplex PCR, while the TCRdb copy is restricted to in-frame clones and leaves out a portion. The sample yields nearly 50,000 clones, 80% to 90% seen once. As to time point: peripheral blood 6 weeks after treatment start. Pretreatment and on-treatment samples were taken, numbering 1 to 8 per patient. This clonotype originated in a man in his sixties or seventies with urothelial cancer. The starting material was PBMCs, obtained around atezolizumab (anti-PD-L1) treatment.

CDR3 coding DNA: TGTGCCAGCCGGTCCTTGGGCAGGGGGTTGAGACTGAGGTACACTGAAGCTTTCTTT. This sequence encodes CASRSLGRGLRLRYTEAFF. The V call is TRBV27, the J call TRBJ1-1, with 7 bases lining up with TRBD1. This CDR3 spans 19 amino acids. Germline-derived CDR1 and CDR2 are MNHEY and SMNVEV (reference sequence). V shed 8 bases, J shed 3 bases, and the junction held 24 bases outside the gene matches.